This passage covers 31 T cell receptor beta chains from one sample sequenced in a study of tumor and adjacent non-tumor tissue in lung cancer listed by TCRdb under 2018. Bulk unsorted tissue served as the source for RNA extraction, and RNA quality was assessed using a NanoDrop ND-1000 and an Agilent 2100. Library preparation was by multiplex PCR. TCRdb lists the instrument as Illumina HiSeq 2500. TCRbeta libraries were constructed through three rounds of nested PCR with primers (Table S4) according to protocols adapted from ARM-PCR. Using fastp trimming at Q25 and MiXCR clonotype assembly, TCRdb reanalyzed the public sequencing data and kept in-frame beta chains. Each CDR3 protein appears once, grouped with its most common genes and DNA. The sample records 65,000 to 70,000 distinct CDR3 sequences, about 60% of which are singletons. Over 20% of the sample is held by the ten biggest clonotypes. The sample taken for sequencing was lung tumor tissue. These receptors were obtained from a man in his fifties or sixties with non-small cell lung cancer.

The sample holds a few counts of this clonotype. A much bigger clone sits one base away, suggesting this may be a read error. The rearrangement joins TRBV12-3 or TRBV12-4 to TRBJ1-1, with D uncertain. The CDR3 spans 14 residues. CDR3 sequence reads: CVSSAGGWSTEAFF. The CDR3 coding sequence is TGTGTCAGCAGCGCCGGAGGTTGGAGTACTGAAGCTTTCTTT.

As for this clonotype: A much more abundant neighbour one base away suggests this may be a read error. The chain is built from TRBV4-1 and TRBJ1-4; the D gene is possibly TRBD1 (6 bases). Germline V lookup: CDR1 MGHRA, CDR2 YSYEKL. This CDR3 spans 16 amino acids. V shed 6 bases and J shed 6 bases, with 20 bases lying between them. The CDR3 loop is CASRGAPIGSYEKLFF. CDR3 DNA sequence: TGCGCCAGCAGGGGGGCGCCCATTGGTTCTTATGAAAAACTGTTTTTT.

This clonotype appeared a few times. The DNA of the CDR3 is TGCAGTGCTGCCAGGGGGGGGAACACCGGGGAGCTGTTTTTT. Protein sequence: CSAARGGNTGELFF. The rearrangement links TRBV20-1 to TRBJ2-2; D could derive from TRBD1 or TRBD2 (7 bases each). The CDR3 sequence is 14 residues long. Deletions cut 5 bases from V and 1 base from J, with 11 bases between. Germline V CDR1 and CDR2: DFQATT, SNEGSKA (reference sequence).

The table lists this clonotype with a count of one. This chain connects TRBV4-2 to TRBJ2-6, with 9 bases lining up with TRBD1. Germline V lookup: CDR1 LGHNA, CDR2 YNFKEQ. This CDR3 has 21 amino acids. Trimming removed 0 bases from V and 18 bases from J; junction bases left unmatched: 30. The CDR3 region is CASSQDWVGGTGQSGANVWTF. In DNA, the CDR3 is TGTGCCAGCAGCCAAGACTGGGTTGGGGGGACAGGGCAATCTGGGGCCAACGTCTGGACTTTC.

Notes on this clonotype: A clone one base away is much larger, so this may be a read error. The chain joins TRBV20-1 to TRBJ2-1; no clear D. The ends were cut back, 5 bases at V and 3 bases at J, with 14 bases in the middle. The CDR3 covers 14 residues. Germline V lookup: CDR1 DFQATT, CDR2 SNEGSKA (reference sequence). CDR3 nucleotides: TGCAGTGCTCAAAGGTCAGTGCTCTACAATGAGCAGTTCTTC. Residues: CSAQRSVLYNEQFF.

This clonotype was picked up many times. The chain combines TRBV5-1 with TRBJ1-6, with TRBD1 matching 10 bases. Germline CDR1 SGHRS, CDR2 YFSETQ. The CDR3 covers 15 residues. After removal of 8 bases from V and 12 bases from J, the junction contained 14 bases not matched to a gene. This chain's CDR3 is CARRIPGQGLRPLHF. The CDR3 region has the DNA TGCGCCAGAAGGATTCCGGGACAGGGGTTAAGACCCCTCCACTTT.

At least ten counts were recorded for this clonotype. The J gene is TRBJ2-5, the V gene TRBV29-1; D gene uncertain. V was pared by 5 bases and J by 2 bases, with 9 bases between. This CDR3 is built from 12 residues. The germline gives CDR1 SQVTM, CDR2 ANQGSEA. CDR3 DNA sequence: TGCAGCGTTTCAAGAACACAAGAGACCCAGTACTTC. Translated, it gives CSVSRTQETQYF.

To note about this clonotype: Being one base from a much bigger clone, this may be a read error. This sequence joins TRBV7-9 and TRBJ1-4; the D gene is possibly TRBD1 (5 bases). In germline, CDR1 is SEHNR, CDR2 FQNEAQ (reference sequence). This CDR3 is 12 amino acids long. The chain's CDR3 is CTSSLRQEKLFF. CDR3 nucleotides: TGTACCAGCAGCTTAAGACAGGAAAAACTGTTTTTT.

This clonotype occurred many times. This sequence joins TRBV4-2 and TRBJ2-1; D remains ambiguous. The CDR3 is 14 residues long. The V end lost 1 base, the J end lost 6 bases, and 10 bases lay between the germline ends. The germline gives CDR1 LGHNA, CDR2 YNFKEQ. This CDR3 is CASSQVGSGNEQFF. The DNA for the CDR3 is TGTGCCAGCAGCCAAGTGGGGTCAGGCAATGAGCAGTTCTTC.

In regard to this clonotype: Its ends do not fully match the called genes, so a read error is possible. This chain connects TRBV6-5 to TRBJ2-7, with 10 bases lining up with TRBD2. This CDR3 comprises 15 residues. Germline V gene data show CDR1 as MNHEY and CDR2 as SVGAGI. The CDR3 spells CPSRNSGRHSYEQYF. The DNA of the CDR3 is TGTCCCAGCAGAAATAGCGGGAGGCACTCCTACGAGCAGTACTTC.

About this clonotype itself: One end of the junction does not line up with germline, which may come from a read error. The gene calls are TRBV6-1 and TRBJ2-2; TRBD1 matches at 9 bases. The CDR3 spans 17 residues. Germline lookup yields CDR1 MNHNS and CDR2 SASEGT. As DNA, the CDR3 is TGTGCCAGCAGTGTCCGGGGACAGGGATCCGACACCGGGAAGCTGTTTTTT. Its protein is CASSVRGQGSDTGKLFF.

A note on this clonotype: A much larger clone sits a single nucleotide away, making a read error possible. The gene calls are TRBV24-1 and TRBJ2-7; no clear D. In germline, CDR1 is KGHDR, CDR2 SFDVKD. The length of the CDR3 is 12 residues. The DNA for the CDR3 is TGTTCCACCAGTCCAGGCTCCTACGAGCAGTACTTC. Translation: CSTSPGSYEQYF.

This clonotype came up many times. V usage is TRBV4-1 and J usage is TRBJ1-5; 9 bases line up with TRBD1. V was pared by 1 base and J by 6 bases, with 7 bases of the junction left unmatched. The CDR3 has 16 amino acids. Germline CDR1 MGHRA, CDR2 YSYEKL. This chain's CDR3 is CASSQGQGGRVQPQHF. The CDR3, as DNA: TGCGCCAGCAGCCAAGGACAGGGGGGCAGAGTTCAGCCCCAGCATTTT.

With regard to this clonotype: Mismatch with germline at one junction end may stem from a read error. The chain is built from TRBV18 and TRBJ1-5, with D possibly matching TRBD1 (5 bases). The CDR3 is 15 amino acids. Germline loops: CDR1 KGHSH, CDR2 LQKENI. Written as DNA, the CDR3 is TGTGCCAGCCCACCGGAAGGGACGGCCAATCAGGCCCAGCATTTT. Amino acids: CASPPEGTANQAQHF.

The table lists this clonotype with a few counts. Given a much more abundant clone one base away, this may be a read error. This chain joins TRBV5-5 and TRBJ2-7; D may match TRBD1 or TRBD2 (5 bases each). The CDR3 totals 13 residues. Germline CDR1 SGHKS, CDR2 YYEKEE (reference sequence). Trimming stripped 3 bases from V and 9 bases from J, with 16 bases between. The CDR3 reads CASSSWPRDGQYF. CDR3 nucleotides: TGTGCCAGCAGCTCTTGGCCTCGGGACGGGCAGTACTTC.

Comments on this clonotype: This clone may be a read error of a much larger clone one base away. The rearrangement uses TRBV14 and TRBJ2-1; D not certain. The CDR3 is 13 residues long. Looked up from germline, CDR1 is SGHDN and CDR2 is FVKESK. The CDR3 reads CASSPWAANDQFF. CDR3 bases: TGTGCCAGCAGCCCCTGGGCAGCCAATGATCAGTTCTTC. The full variable domain, completed using reference TRBV14 and TRBJ2-1, is EAGVTQFPSHSVIEKGQTVTLRCDPISGHDNLYWYRRVMGKEIKFLLHFVKESKQDESGMPNNRFLAERTGGTYSTLKVQPAELEDSGVYFCASSPWAANDQFFGPGTRLTVL.

On this clonotype itself: An end of the junction does not agree with germline; a read error may underlie this. This chain links TRBV29-1 with TRBJ2-1; D may match TRBD1 or TRBD2 (5 bases each). Germline values: CDR1 SQVTM, CDR2 ANQGSEA. The CDR3 sequence is 13 residues long. The CDR3 here is CSVVRQLYSEQFF. CDR3 nucleotides: TGTAGCGTTGTTAGACAGTTATACAGTGAGCAGTTCTTC.

A remark on this clonotype: Being one base from a much bigger clone, this may be a read error. Lacking the conserved final phenylalanine or tryptophan, this CDR3 likely reflects a read error. This chain joins TRBV14 and TRBJ1-2; tentative D call: TRBD1 (5 bases). This CDR3 region has 13 residues. V dropped 4 bases and J dropped 5 bases, with 11 bases sitting between them. Germline V gene data show CDR1 as SGHDN and CDR2 as FVKESK. CDR3 DNA sequence: TGTGCCAGCAGCCCAGAAGACAGATATGGCTACACCTTA. Its protein is CASSPEDRYGYTL.

This clonotype was recorded once. Since a much larger clone is just one base distant, this may be a read error. The rearrangement links TRBV6-5 to TRBJ1-3; unclear D gene. CDR1 MNHEY and CDR2 SVGAGI come from the germline V gene. This CDR3 has 14 amino acids. V lost 6 bases and J lost 0, with 9 bases in between. CDR3 sequence (DNA): TGTGCCAGCAGACCGAGCTTCTCTGGAAACACCATATATTTT. This encodes CASRPSFSGNTIYF.

As concerns this clonotype: As the CDR3 is not closed by the conserved phenylalanine or tryptophan, this likely results from a read error. V usage is TRBV4-2 and J usage is TRBJ1-4; D might be TRBD1 (5 bases). Germline V gene data show CDR1 as LGHNA and CDR2 as YNFKEQ. The CDR3 covers 16 residues. The CDR3 coding sequence is TGTGCCAGCAGTCAAGGGCAGGGCCCAACTAATGAAAAACTGTTTTCT. Residues: CASSQGQGPTNEKLFS.

Comment on this clonotype: Sequence at one end of the junction differs from germline and may be a read error. The chain couples TRBV11-2 to TRBJ2-7, with unresolved D. CDR1 is SGHAT, CDR2 FQNNGV, per germline. The CDR3 is 12 residues long. In nucleotides, the CDR3 is TGTGCCAGCAGATCCACCCCTGGCGAGCAATACTTC. Its translation is CASRSTPGEQYF.

This clonotype was seen a handful of times. The chain links TRBV7-9 to TRBJ1-1; the D gene is possibly TRBD1 (5 bases). The CDR3 is 16 residues long. V was clipped by 7 bases and J by 0 bases, with 18 bases between them. CDR1 SEHNR and CDR2 FQNEAQ come from the germline V gene (reference sequence). The CDR3 loop reads CASTEIRGLVNTEAFF. CDR3 nucleotide sequence: TGTGCCAGCACCGAAATAAGGGGTCTAGTGAACACTGAAGCTTTCTTT.

A word on this clonotype: This may stem from a read error, because a much larger clone lies one nucleotide away. The chain has TRBV4-1 and TRBJ2-1; TRBD2 matches 7 bases. Germline V CDR1 and CDR2: MGHRA, YSYEKL. The CDR3 length is 15 residues. CDR3 bases: TGCGCCAGCAGCCCCGTTGCGGGAGTAGGTAATGAGCAGTCCTTC. Encoded protein: CASSPVAGVGNEQSF.

With respect to this clonotype: The germline gene is not matched at one end of the junction; a read error may be the cause. This chain connects TRBV4-1 to TRBJ2-7; possible D gene TRBD1, 5 bases. This CDR3 comprises 14 residues. The V gene's germline CDR1 is MGHRA and CDR2 YSYEKL. The CDR3 DNA is TGCACCAGCAGCCAAGCAAAGGGGTCCTACGAGCAGTACTTC. Protein sequence: CTSSQAKGSYEQYF.

As for this clonotype: This is likely a read error, given that the CDR3 carries no conserved phenylalanine or tryptophan at its end. The chain couples TRBV5-6 to TRBJ2-5; D ambiguous. The CDR3 consists of 14 residues. Trimming cost V 3 bases and J 6 bases, with 15 bases left between them. CDR1 SGHDT and CDR2 YYEEEE come from the germline V gene. Here the CDR3 DNA reads TGTGCCAGCAGCTCCTGGGGAACGGCCCAGACCCAGTACCTC. Translating gives CASSSWGTAQTQYL.

This clonotype was observed many times. J is TRBJ2-3 and V is TRBV29-1; 7 bases line up with TRBD1. With 3 bases clipped from V and 2 bases from J, the junction kept 2 bases outside the gene matches. CDR3 length: 13 amino acids. Germline V gene data show CDR1 as SQVTM and CDR2 as ANQGSEA. The CDR3 protein is CSVEGQNTDTQYF. CDR3 DNA: TGCAGCGTTGAGGGACAGAACACAGATACGCAGTATTTT.

This chain links TRBV28 with TRBJ1-2; D gene uncertain. Germline assignment: CDR1 MDHEN and CDR2 SYDVKM. The V end was cut by 7 bases, the J end by 4 bases, with 10 bases between. CDR3 length: 12 residues. CDR3 sequence reads: CASTAMAYGYTF. Here the CDR3 DNA reads TGTGCCAGCACGGCCATGGCCTATGGCTACACCTTC.

Concerning this clonotype: Compared with germline, one end of the junction differs, possibly owing to a read error. V usage is TRBV2 and J usage is TRBJ2-5, with TRBD2 identical over 7 bases. The CDR3 sequence is 17 residues long. Germline-derived CDR1 and CDR2 are SNHLY and FYNNEI. CDR3 loop: CPSSENSGGSVQETQYF. CDR3 nucleotides: TGTCCCAGCAGTGAAAACTCGGGGGGTAGCGTTCAAGAGACCCAGTACTTC. Complete variable domain (other parts from reference TRBV2 and TRBJ2-5): EPEVTQTPSHQVTQMGQEVILRCVPISNHLYFYWYRQILGQKVEFLVSFYNNEISEKSEIFDDQFSVERPDGSNFTLKIRSTKLEDSAMYFCPSSENSGGSVQETQYFGPGTRLLVL.

Concerning this clonotype: Being one base from a much bigger clone, this may be a read error. The rearrangement joins TRBV6-1 to TRBJ2-7; TRBD2 is a possible D gene (6 bases). V was shortened by 6 bases and J by 5 bases, with 17 bases between the two germline ends. The germline V gene encodes CDR1 MNHNS and CDR2 SASEGT. The CDR3 consists of 14 residues. In nucleotides, the CDR3 is TGTGCCAGCAGCTCTTTCGGGACTGGCCACGAGCAGTACTTC. Its protein product is CASSSFGTGHEQYF.

Points on this clonotype: At one end, the junction sequence differs from germline, possibly due to a read error. The chain has TRBV11-3 and TRBJ2-1, with a weak D call TRBD2 (5 bases). The CDR3 spans 15 residues. Per the germline V gene, CDR1 is SGHNT and CDR2 is YENEEA. CDR3 in amino acids: CASSLAGQAANEHFF. In DNA form, the CDR3 reads TGTGCCAGCAGCCTAGCCGGCCAGGCTGCCAATGAGCACTTCTTC.

This clonotype was detected ten times or more. The chain combines TRBV6-5 with TRBJ1-2, with 10 bases aligning to TRBD1. CDR3 length: 13 amino acids. Germline assignment: CDR1 MNHEY and CDR2 SVGAGI. V trimming: 10 bases; J trimming: 7 bases; junction bases outside the gene matches: 9. In DNA, the CDR3 is TGTGCCACAGTGCCGGGACAGGGGTTTGGCTACACCTTC. It is translated as CATVPGQGFGYTF.